This record concerns one T cell receptor (beta chain) sequence. These data come from a study of shared clonotypes between healthy human individuals. The junction had 3 bases not matched to a gene; V was cut back by 2 bases and J by 6 bases. Germline CDR1 is SGHTA and CDR2 is FQGNSA. The CDR3 consists of 15 residues. Repertoires were generated with immunoSEQ multiplex PCR, while TCRdb's copy carries only in-frame clones and drops some. The data contain about 1 million clones, around 76% of them seen just once; the ten biggest clones take up 1.4% to 1.5%. The chain recombines TRBV7-2 with TRBJ2-2; 10 bases are shared with TRBD1. The sample taken for sequencing was memory CD4+ T cells sorted from blood. The subset: CD45RA-negative fraction. This receptor was taken from a man between 18 and 29 years old in good health. The CDR3 region is CASSLRDRGSGELFF. CDR3 DNA sequence: TGTGCCAGCAGCTTAAGGGACAGGGGATCCGGGGAGCTGTTTTTT.